A single sample gave rise to the 19 T cell receptor beta chains below, sequenced in a study of cytomegalovirus exposure and HLA in healthy donors. Data came from immunoSEQ multiplex PCR; TCRdb stores just in-frame clones and leaves some out. Among under 200,000 clones listed, roughly nine tenths were seen once. What was sequenced was PBMCs. The receptor set was obtained from a woman between 25 and 40 years old in good health and CMV-seronegative.

The chain carries TRBV6-5 and TRBJ1-1, with TRBD1 as a possible D gene (5 bases). The V gene lost 8 bases and the J gene lost 1 base, with 17 bases spanning the gap. Germline V gives CDR1 MNHEY, CDR2 SVGAGI. The CDR3 covers 15 residues. The CDR3: CASGPQGASNTEAFF. CDR3 DNA sequence: TGTGCCAGCGGCCCCCAGGGAGCTTCGAACACTGAAGCTTTCTTT.

This chain connects TRBV5-1 to TRBJ2-7; either TRBD1 or TRBD2 may supply D (5 bases each). Germline V CDR1 and CDR2: SGHRS, YFSETQ. This CDR3 contains 16 residues. V lost 4 bases, J lost 2 bases, and 19 bases lay in between. The CDR3 bases are TGCGCCAGCAGCACCTACTGGGGCCAGACTACCTACGAGCAGTACTTC. Translating it yields CASSTYWGQTTYEQYF. The full variable domain, in which reference TRBV5-1 and TRBJ2-7 provide the parts outside the CDR3, is KAGVTQTPRYLIKTRGQQVTLSCSPISGHRSVSWYQQTPGQGLQFLFEYFSETQRNKGNFPGRFSGRQFSNSRSEMNVSTLELGDSALYLCASSTYWGQTTYEQYFGPGTRLTVT.

V gene TRBV4-3 combines with J gene TRBJ2-7; TRBD1 is a possible D gene (6 bases). Trimming took 3 bases from V and 4 from J, leaving 16 bases between them. Germline CDR1 is LGHNA and CDR2 is YSLEER. This CDR3 comprises 15 residues. The CDR3 protein is CASSQKMGTFYEQYF. The CDR3 nucleotides read TGCGCCAGCAGCCAGAAAATGGGGACATTTTACGAGCAGTACTTC.

The rearrangement joins TRBV27 to TRBJ1-1; D possibly corresponds to TRBD1 (5 bases). Trimming left V 5 bases short and J 11 bases short, with 21 bases between. Germline CDR1 reads MNHEY; CDR2 reads SMNVEV (reference sequence). This CDR3 has 14 amino acids. DNA for the CDR3: TGTGCCAGCAGTCCAGCCGGGACGGGCCCGATTGCTTTCTTT. It codes for CASSPAGTGPIAFF.

This chain uses TRBV7-2 with TRBJ1-5; the match to TRBD1 covers 7 bases. Germline-derived CDR1 and CDR2 are SGHTA and FQGNSA. The CDR3 totals 16 residues. The J segment lost 1 base and the V segment lost 5 bases, leaving 8 bases of the junction unmatched. The CDR3: CASSRTGDSSNQPQHF. The CDR3 nucleotides read TGTGCCAGCAGCAGAACAGGGGATTCGAGCAATCAGCCCCAGCATTTT.

The V gene is TRBV4-2, the J gene TRBJ2-1, with 8 bases matching TRBD2. The junction had 9 bases not matched to a gene; V was cut back by 6 bases and J by 8 bases. The germline CDR1 and CDR2 sequences are LGHNA and YNFKEQ. The length of the CDR3 is 14 residues. Here the CDR3 DNA reads TGTGCCAGCAGATTTCGAGCGGGGGAGGATGAGCAGTTCTTC. Amino acid sequence: CASRFRAGEDEQFF.

The count of this clone is one. The chain combines TRBV11-1 with TRBJ2-1; a weak D match, TRBD2 (6 bases). This CDR3 spans 15 amino acids. V dropped 2 bases and J dropped 6 bases, with 14 bases sitting between them. In germline, CDR1 is SGHAT, CDR2 FQDESV (reference sequence). CDR3 loop: CASSLHPGDGNEQFF. The CDR3 coding sequence is TGTGCCAGCAGCTTACACCCGGGGGATGGCAATGAGCAGTTCTTC.

The V and J genes are TRBV14 and TRBJ2-7; D perhaps matches TRBD1 (6 bases). The CDR3 consists of 14 residues. Trimming took off 2 bases at V and 4 bases at J, with 12 bases between the two ends. Germline V gene data show CDR1 as SGHDN and CDR2 as FVKESK. CDR3 bases: TGTGCCAGCAGCCAAAGACAGGCAATGTACGAGCAGTACTTC. Amino acid sequence: CASSQRQAMYEQYF.

The chain employs TRBV9 and TRBJ2-7, with TRBD1 matching over 10 bases. CDR1 is SGDLS, CDR2 YYNGEE, per germline. The CDR3 runs to 15 residues. The junction had 7 bases not matched to a gene; V was cut back by 4 bases and J by 3 bases. The CDR3 is CASSPRQGAIYEQYF. The DNA of the CDR3 is TGTGCCAGCAGCCCCAGACAGGGGGCTATCTACGAGCAGTACTTC.

V usage is TRBV19 and J usage is TRBJ2-7; the match to TRBD1 covers 10 bases. J lost 4 bases, V lost 5 bases, and 8 bases had no gene match. CDR3 length: 15 amino acids. Germline CDR1 is LNHDA and CDR2 is SQIVND (reference sequence). The CDR3, as DNA: TGTGCCAGTAGTGCTCCGGGACAGGGGAGATACGAGCAGTACTTC. Protein sequence: CASSAPGQGRYEQYF.

Regarding this clone: The junction shows a germline mismatch at one end, possibly a read error. The chain combines TRBV7-2 with TRBJ2-5, with 8 bases that match TRBD1. CDR1 is SGHTA and CDR2 is FQGNSA in the germline V gene. This CDR3 has 15 residues. CDR3 in amino acids: CASSSISGQGGLEDF. As DNA, the CDR3 is TGTGCCAGCAGCTCTATTTCCGGACAGGGTGGGTTGGAGGACTTC.

The gene calls are TRBV5-6 and TRBJ2-5; TRBD2 matches 11 bases. The V and J ends lost 0 bases and 4 bases, in that order; junction bases with no gene match: 2. The CDR3 covers 15 residues. Germline V CDR1 and CDR2: SGHDT, YYEEEE. The CDR3 DNA sequence: TGTGCCAGCAGCTTGGTTCTAGCGGGAGGAGAGACCCAGTACTTC. Encoded protein: CASSLVLAGGETQYF.

The gene calls are TRBV29-1 and TRBJ2-1, with TRBD1 identical over 10 bases. CDR1 and CDR2 from the germline V gene are SQVTM and ANQGSEA. The CDR3 covers 15 residues. The V and J ends lost 6 bases and 8 bases, in that order; junction bases with no gene match: 13. CDR3 region: CSVAASGQGTHEQFF. For the CDR3, the DNA is TGCAGCGTAGCCGCTTCGGGACAGGGGACACATGAGCAGTTCTTC.

V usage is TRBV6-5 and J usage is TRBJ1-5, with D unresolved. This CDR3 is 15 amino acids long. Deletions cut 0 bases from V and 5 bases from J, with 11 bases between. The germline gives CDR1 MNHEY, CDR2 SVGAGI. Here the CDR3 reads CASSYSGSRDQPQHF. CDR3 in DNA: TGTGCCAGCAGTTACTCGGGCTCCCGAGATCAGCCCCAGCATTTT.

This clone was seen more than once but under ten times. V is TRBV4-2 and J is TRBJ1-5; 10 bases align to TRBD1. J lost 0 bases, V lost 0 bases, and 8 bases had no gene match. Germline assignment: CDR1 LGHNA and CDR2 YNFKEQ. The CDR3 loop spans 19 amino acids. CDR3 protein: CASSQDPPTGGNSNQPQHF. The CDR3 DNA reads TGTGCCAGCAGCCAAGATCCCCCGACAGGGGGCAATAGCAATCAGCCCCAGCATTTT.

The chain is built from TRBV11-3 and TRBJ1-1; D is uncertain. Germline V CDR1 and CDR2: SGHNT, YENEEA. Trimming removed 0 bases from V and 3 bases from J, with 5 bases in between. CDR3 size: 13 residues. CDR3 coding DNA: TGTGCCAGCAGCTTAGATTGGCACACTGAAGCTTTCTTT. It yields the protein CASSLDWHTEAFF.

The chain links TRBV9 to TRBJ1-1; D ambiguous. Germline values: CDR1 SGDLS, CDR2 YYNGEE. This CDR3 is built from 14 residues. V was clipped by 0 bases and J by 1 base, with 7 bases between them. In DNA form, the CDR3 reads TGTGCCAGCAGCGTAGGGACTGCGAACACTGAAGCTTTCTTT. Encoded protein: CASSVGTANTEAFF.

The chain combines TRBV5-1 with TRBJ2-7; weak D call: TRBD1 (6 bases). This CDR3 region has 14 residues. Germline V CDR1 and CDR2: SGHRS, YFSETQ. V lost 5 bases to trimming and J lost 0 bases, with 12 bases between them. The CDR3: CASSRKGGSYEQYF. As DNA, the CDR3 is TGCGCCAGCAGTAGGAAAGGGGGCTCCTACGAGCAGTACTTC. The full variable domain, its missing parts supplied by reference TRBV5-1 and TRBJ2-7, is KAGVTQTPRYLIKTRGQQVTLSCSPISGHRSVSWYQQTPGQGLQFLFEYFSETQRNKGNFPGRFSGRQFSNSRSEMNVSTLELGDSALYLCASSRKGGSYEQYFGPGTRLTVT.

V usage is TRBV7-2 and J usage is TRBJ1-6; 8 positions agree with TRBD1. CDR1 SGHTA and CDR2 FQGNSA come from the germline V gene. The CDR3 runs to 14 residues. Germline trimming cut 6 bases from V and 9 bases from J; bases unmatched to any gene: 7. CDR3 DNA: TGTGCCAGCAGGCCCGGACAGGGAGGTTCACCCCTCCACTTT. It yields the protein CASRPGQGGSPLHF.